The 26 T cell receptor beta chains below all came from one sample that was sequenced in a study of blood T cell repertoires in COVID-19. Assay: immunoSEQ multiplex PCR; the TCRdb copy retains only in-frame clones and omits some. This table holds approximately 120,000 clones, approximately 81% found once. Sequenced material: peripheral blood. All receptors come from a woman aged 45-60 years with acute or convalescent COVID-19.

The rearrangement joins TRBV18 to TRBJ1-4; no clear D. Trimming removed 6 bases from V and 8 bases from J, with 22 bases in between. The CDR3 totals 16 residues. Germline CDR1 is KGHSH and CDR2 is LQKENI. CDR3 region: CASSLTGGGSQEKLFF. CDR3 coding DNA: TGTGCCAGCTCCCTGACCGGAGGAGGGTCCCAAGAAAAACTGTTTTTT.

V gene TRBV11-2 combines with J gene TRBJ1-2; D unresolved. V lost 5 bases and J lost 8, with 15 bases in between. The CDR3 covers 13 residues. From germline, CDR1 is SGHAT and CDR2 FQNNGV. The CDR3 coding sequence is TGTGCCAGCAGCCATAGAGGGATGTGGGGCTACACCTTC. This translates into CASSHRGMWGYTF.

The V and J genes are TRBV18 and TRBJ1-3; D remains unclear. The CDR3 is made up of 12 amino acids. V was shortened by 3 bases and J by 4 bases, with 4 bases between the two germline ends. Germline values: CDR1 KGHSH, CDR2 LQKENI. Here the CDR3 reads CASSPGGNTIYF. CDR3 nucleotides: TGTGCCAGCTCACCCGGGGGAAACACCATATATTTT.

The chain uses TRBV3-1 (or the pseudogene TRBV3-2) and TRBJ1-2, with D possibly matching TRBD1 (6 bases). The CDR3 contains 11 residues. Per the germline V gene, CDR1 is LGHDT and CDR2 is YNNKEL (reference sequence). The germline V and J ends were trimmed by 10 bases and 8 bases, with 14 bases remaining between them. The CDR3 sequence is CATLQGQGYTF. The CDR3 DNA sequence: TGTGCCACCTTACAGGGTCAAGGCTACACCTTC.

The rearrangement links TRBV2 to TRBJ1-2, with D perhaps matching TRBD1 (6 bases). Trimming took 6 bases from V and 4 from J, leaving 18 bases between them. CDR3 length: 15 amino acids. In germline, CDR1 is SNHLY, CDR2 FYNNEI. The chain's CDR3 is CASRTDRSPSYGYTF. CDR3 nucleotide sequence: TGTGCCAGCAGGACTGACAGGAGTCCTTCCTATGGCTACACCTTC.

The chain employs TRBV10-2 and TRBJ2-1; 9 bases are shared with TRBD2. Per the germline V gene, CDR1 is WSHSY and CDR2 is SAAADI. The CDR3 contains 14 residues. V lost 5 bases to trimming and J lost 8 bases; unmatched junction nucleotides: 7. CDR3 sequence: CASSQRLAVDEQFF. As DNA, the CDR3 is TGCGCCAGCAGTCAGAGACTAGCGGTCGATGAGCAGTTCTTC.

The rearrangement uses TRBV27 and TRBJ2-1; possible D gene TRBD2, 6 bases. Germline loops: CDR1 MNHEY, CDR2 SMNVEV (reference sequence). This CDR3 spans 16 amino acids. Trimming removed 3 bases at V and 0 bases at J, with 12 bases between. CDR3 nucleotides: TGTGCCAGCAGTTTCCTCGGAGCGGGCTCCTACAATGAGCAGTTCTTC. Protein: CASSFLGAGSYNEQFF.

CDR3 residues: CASSAPPQYGYTF. CDR3 bases: TGTGCCAGCAGCGCCCCACCACAGTATGGCTACACCTTC. The chain combines TRBV9 with TRBJ1-2; D is unresolved. Germline lookup yields CDR1 SGDLS and CDR2 YYNGEE. This CDR3 contains 13 residues. V was clipped by 3 bases and J by 5 bases, with 11 bases between them.

The chain combines TRBV3-1 (or the pseudogene TRBV3-2) with TRBJ2-7; TRBD2 aligns across 10 bases. The germline V gene encodes CDR1 LGHDT and CDR2 YNNKEL (reference sequence). The CDR3 runs 16 residues. With V trimmed by 3 bases and J by 4 bases, 9 bases remained unmatched. CDR3 in DNA: TGTGCCAGCAGCCACACACTAGCGGGACGTGGGTACGAGCAGTACTTC. Amino acids: CASSHTLAGRGYEQYF.

This rearrangement joins TRBV9 to TRBJ2-1; 8 bases align to TRBD2. The CDR3 sequence is 14 residues long. The V gene end was trimmed by 4 bases and the J gene end by 4 bases; junction bases not matched to a gene: 4. Germline lookup yields CDR1 SGDLS and CDR2 YYNGEE. In DNA form, the CDR3 reads TGTGCCAGCAGCCTAGCGGGTAGTTACAATGAGCAGTTCTTC. Translation gives CASSLAGSYNEQFF.

The sample holds a few counts of this clone. The V and J genes are TRBV12-5 and TRBJ1-2; D possibly corresponds to TRBD1 (5 bases). The CDR3 covers 12 residues. The germline CDR1 and CDR2 sequences are LGHNT and FRNRAP. Trimming took off 6 bases at V and 3 bases at J, with 8 bases between the two ends. In DNA, the CDR3 is TGTGCTAGTGGGGTAGGGGACTATGGCTACACCTTC. This encodes CASGVGDYGYTF. The full variable domain, its missing parts supplied by reference TRBV12-5 and TRBJ1-2, is DARVTQTPRHKVTEMGQEVTMRCQPILGHNTVFWYRQTMMQGLELLAYFRNRAPLDDSGMPKDRFSAEMPDATLATLKIQPSEPRDSAVYFCASGVGDYGYTFGSGTRLTVV.

The chain combines TRBV3-1 (or the pseudogene TRBV3-2) with TRBJ1-1, with TRBD1 identical over 8 bases. The trim removed 4 bases at V and 2 bases at J, leaving 3 bases unmatched. The CDR3 is made up of 14 amino acids. Germline loops: CDR1 LGHDT, CDR2 YNNKEL (reference sequence). Here the CDR3 reads CASSLGQGNTEAFF. CDR3 DNA sequence: TGTGCCAGCAGCCTTGGACAGGGCAACACTGAAGCTTTCTTT.

The chain combines TRBV14 with TRBJ2-1, with a weak D call TRBD2 (5 bases). CDR1 and CDR2 from the germline V gene are SGHDN and FVKESK. The CDR3 extends over 13 amino acids. V dropped 7 bases and J dropped 7 bases, with 14 bases sitting between them. The CDR3 protein is CASTTLGNNEQFF. Written as DNA, the CDR3 is TGTGCCAGCACCACTCTCGGGAATAATGAGCAGTTCTTC.

A remark on this clone: The sample has other DNA sequences that encode this CDR3 too. This chain uses TRBV19 with TRBJ1-5; D gene uncertain. This CDR3 is built from 12 residues. The germline V gene encodes CDR1 LNHDA and CDR2 SQIVND (reference sequence). Trimming took 2 bases from V and 5 from J, leaving 4 bases between them. Here the CDR3 DNA reads TGTGCCAGTAGTATACCAGATCAGCCCCAGCATTTT. Translation: CASSIPDQPQHF.

The chain combines TRBV4-2 with TRBJ1-2, with 7 bases aligning to TRBD1. CDR1 and CDR2 from the germline V gene are LGHNA and YNFKEQ. This CDR3 contains 15 residues. J was trimmed by 2 bases and V by 0 bases; bases with no gene match: 3. The DNA for the CDR3 is TGTGCCAGCAGCCAAGAGACAGGGTTGAACTATGGCTACACCTTC. As protein: CASSQETGLNYGYTF.

The CDR3 loop is CASSLTGLHEQYF. For the CDR3, the DNA is TGTGCCAGCAGCCTTACAGGGCTACACGAGCAGTACTTC. The rearrangement links TRBV5-6 to TRBJ2-7; the D gene is possibly TRBD1 (6 bases). Germline V gene data show CDR1 as SGHDT and CDR2 as YYEEEE. CDR3 length equals 13 residues. V shed 4 bases and J shed 5 bases, with 13 bases lying between them.

This chain joins TRBV28 and TRBJ2-1, with 8 bases identical to TRBD2. This CDR3 is built from 17 residues. The ends lost 7 bases at V and 7 bases at J; junction bases unmatched: 18. The germline V gene encodes CDR1 MDHEN and CDR2 SYDVKM. For the CDR3, the DNA is TGTGCCAGCACCTTGTGGTTGGCGGGAGGCCGAAGGAATGAGCAGTTCTTC. As protein: CASTLWLAGGRRNEQFF.

The V gene is TRBV6-4, the J gene TRBJ2-1; possibly TRBD2 for D (6 bases). The CDR3 length is 15 residues. Trimming removed 3 bases from V and 3 bases from J, with 12 bases in between. Germline V gives CDR1 MRHNA, CDR2 SNTAGT. CDR3 nucleotides: TGTGCCAGCAGTGATGGGGGGATTCGCTACAATGAGCAGTTCTTC. Amino acids: CASSDGGIRYNEQFF.

V and J are TRBV30 and TRBJ1-5, with 8 nucleotides matching TRBD1. This CDR3 comprises 15 residues. V trimming: 1 base; J trimming: 7 bases; junction bases outside the gene matches: 9. Germline V lookup: CDR1 GTSNPN, CDR2 SVGIG (reference sequence). This CDR3 is CAWSAGRGPNQPQHF. The CDR3 DNA reads as TGTGCCTGGAGTGCCGGCAGGGGGCCCAACCAGCCCCAGCATTTT.

The chain employs TRBV3-1 (or the pseudogene TRBV3-2) and TRBJ1-6; a possible D gene is TRBD1 (5 bases). Germline CDR1 reads LGHDT; CDR2 reads YNNKEL (reference sequence). The CDR3 covers 13 residues. V lost 3 bases and J lost 13, with 13 bases in between. The CDR3 DNA reads TGTGCCAGCAGCCAGACGACAGCTAATCCCCTCCACTTT. It translates to CASSQTTANPLHF.

The chain combines TRBV30 with TRBJ1-2; 9 bases map to TRBD1. This CDR3 is 13 amino acids long. V lost 4 bases and J lost 8; bases outside the gene matches: 8. CDR1 is GTSNPN, CDR2 SVGIG, per germline (reference sequence). The chain's CDR3 is CAWTGQGFYGYTF. Written as DNA, the CDR3 is TGTGCCTGGACCGGACAGGGGTTCTACGGCTACACCTTC.

The V call is TRBV6-6, the J call TRBJ1-5; 7 nucleotides agree with TRBD1. Germline loops: CDR1 MNHNY, CDR2 SVGAGI (reference sequence). The CDR3 is made up of 13 amino acids. The V and J ends lost 6 bases and 7 bases, in that order; junction bases with no gene match: 6. For the CDR3, the DNA is TGTGCCAGCAGAGAGCGACAGGGACAGCCCCAGCATTTT. Protein: CASRERQGQPQHF.

This rearrangement joins TRBV5-1 to TRBJ2-7, with 10 positions matching TRBD2. The germline V gene encodes CDR1 SGHRS and CDR2 YFSETQ. V was pared by 3 bases and J by 2 bases, with 11 bases of the junction left unmatched. The length of the CDR3 is 17 residues. The CDR3 is CASSSRTSGLAPYEQYF. The CDR3 region has the DNA TGCGCCAGCAGCTCACGGACTAGCGGTCTAGCCCCCTACGAGCAGTACTTC.

A single count supports this clone. The rearrangement links TRBV18 to TRBJ2-1; the D is unclear. The CDR3 spans 13 residues. Trimming removed 3 bases from V and 5 bases from J, with 8 bases in between. Per the germline V gene, CDR1 is KGHSH and CDR2 is LQKENI. For the CDR3, the DNA is TGTGCCAGCTCACCGGGCGAGCACAATGAGCAGTTCTTC. It translates to CASSPGEHNEQFF.

V is TRBV5-1 and J is TRBJ1-4, with a weak D call TRBD1 (6 bases). Trimming stripped 0 bases from V and 8 bases from J, with 14 bases between. CDR3 length: 15 amino acids. Germline V gene sequence: CDR1 SGHRS, CDR2 YFSETQ. In nucleotides, the CDR3 is TGCGCCAGCAGCTTGGAACCAGGGGTAGGAGAAAAACTGTTTTTT. Translated, it gives CASSLEPGVGEKLFF.

As DNA, the CDR3 is TGTGCCAGCAGCCCCGGGACAGGGAACACTGAAGCTTTCTTT. Protein: CASSPGTGNTEAFF. J is TRBJ1-1 and V is TRBV2; 8 bases are shared with TRBD1. The ends lost 6 bases at V and 1 base at J; junction bases unmatched: 4. The CDR3 spans 14 residues. The V gene's germline CDR1 is SNHLY and CDR2 FYNNEI.